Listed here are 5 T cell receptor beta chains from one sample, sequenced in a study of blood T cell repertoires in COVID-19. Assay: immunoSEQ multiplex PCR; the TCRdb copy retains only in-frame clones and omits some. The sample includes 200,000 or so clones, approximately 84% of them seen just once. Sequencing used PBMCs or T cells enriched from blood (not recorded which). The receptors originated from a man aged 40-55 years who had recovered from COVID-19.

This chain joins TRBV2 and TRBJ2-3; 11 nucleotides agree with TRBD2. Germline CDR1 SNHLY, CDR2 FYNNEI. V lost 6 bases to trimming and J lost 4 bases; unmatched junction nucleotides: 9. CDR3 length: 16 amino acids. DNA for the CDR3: TGTGCCAGCAGATCTTATAGCGGGGGGGCTTCAGATACGCAGTATTTT. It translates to CASRSYSGGASDTQYF.

The CDR3 spells CASSVDPGMNTEAFF. CDR3 nucleotides: TGTGCCAGCAGCGTAGATCCAGGGATGAACACTGAAGCTTTCTTT. This chain connects TRBV9 to TRBJ1-1; a possible D gene is TRBD1 (5 bases). Germline-derived CDR1 and CDR2 are SGDLS and YYNGEE. V shed 0 bases and J shed 0 bases, with 9 bases lying between them. The CDR3 length is 15 residues. Full variable domain (rest looked up from reference TRBV9 and TRBJ1-1): DSGVTQTPKHLITATGQRVTLRCSPRSGDLSVYWYQQSLDQGLQFLIQYYNGEERAKGNILERFSAQQFPDLHSELNLSSLELGDSALYFCASSVDPGMNTEAFFGQGTRLTVV.

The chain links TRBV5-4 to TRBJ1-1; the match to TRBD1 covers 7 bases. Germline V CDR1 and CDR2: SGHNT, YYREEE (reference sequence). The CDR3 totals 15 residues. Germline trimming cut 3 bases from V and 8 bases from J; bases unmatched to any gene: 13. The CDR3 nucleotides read TGTGCCAGCAGCTCGGGTTGGAGGGGGCCAGGGGAAGCTTTCTTT. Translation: CASSSGWRGPGEAFF.

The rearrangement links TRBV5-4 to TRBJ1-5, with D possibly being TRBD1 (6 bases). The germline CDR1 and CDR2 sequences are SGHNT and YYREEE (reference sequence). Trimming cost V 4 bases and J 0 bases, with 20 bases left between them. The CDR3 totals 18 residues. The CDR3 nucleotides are TGTGCCAGCAGCGAAGGGGGTCTTTCGCCGAATAGCAATCAGCCCCAGCATTTT. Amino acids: CASSEGGLSPNSNQPQHF.

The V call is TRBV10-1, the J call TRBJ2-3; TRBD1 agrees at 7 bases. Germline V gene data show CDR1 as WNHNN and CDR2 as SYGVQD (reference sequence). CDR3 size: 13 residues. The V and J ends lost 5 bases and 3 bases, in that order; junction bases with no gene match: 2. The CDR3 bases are TGCGCCAGCAGTAACAGGGGAACAGATACGCAGTATTTT. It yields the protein CASSNRGTDTQYF.